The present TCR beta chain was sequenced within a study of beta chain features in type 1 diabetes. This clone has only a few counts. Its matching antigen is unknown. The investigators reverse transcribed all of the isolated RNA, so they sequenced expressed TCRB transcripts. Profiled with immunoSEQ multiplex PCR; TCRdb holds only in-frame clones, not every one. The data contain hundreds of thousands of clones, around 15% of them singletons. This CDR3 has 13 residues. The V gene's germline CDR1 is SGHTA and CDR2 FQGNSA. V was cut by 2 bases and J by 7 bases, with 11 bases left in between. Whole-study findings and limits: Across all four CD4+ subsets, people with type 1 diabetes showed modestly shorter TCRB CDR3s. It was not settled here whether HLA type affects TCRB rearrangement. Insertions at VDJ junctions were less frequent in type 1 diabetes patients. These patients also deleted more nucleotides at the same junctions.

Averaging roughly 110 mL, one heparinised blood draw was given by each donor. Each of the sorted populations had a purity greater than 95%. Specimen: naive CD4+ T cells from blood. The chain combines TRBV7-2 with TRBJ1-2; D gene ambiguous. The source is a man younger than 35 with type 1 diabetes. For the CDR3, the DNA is TGTGCCAGCAGCTTATCATCAGATGTTGGCTACACCTTC. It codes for CASSLSSDVGYTF.